This is a list of T cell receptor beta chains from one sample in a study of regulatory T cells in long-lasting Graves disease. TCRdb re-called the multiplex PCR reads through MiXCR, storing one row per CDR3 protein. The data show over 500,000 distinct CDR3 sequences, around 15% seen once. The same sample was also studied in work on T cells in Graves' hyperthyroidism and ophthalmopathy.

The sequencing used peripheral blood mononuclear cells (PBMCs), collected at new diagnosis, from a patient treated with antithyroid drugs. Source of these receptors: a woman in her 30s with Graves disease. CDR3s include the opening cysteine and the closing phenylalanine or tryptophan. The D gene is left open where the match is weak. Clone size is stated in some rows and not others, as once, few, many or a class when expanded.

abundance: many
j_gene: TRBJ1-5
d_gene: -
v_gene: TRBV6-2/TRBV6-3
CDR3nt: TGTGCCAGCAGTAACTTCGGGGGGCAGGATAGCAATCAGCCCCAGCATTTT
CDR3aa: CASSNFGGQDSNQPQHF

abundance: -
j_gene: TRBJ2-1
d_gene: TRBD2
v_gene: TRBV7-2
CDR3nt: TGTGCCAGCAGCTTACGCGGGGGAGCGTCGAGCTCCTACAATGAGCAGTTCTTC
CDR3aa: CASSLRGGASSSYNEQFF

abundance: many
j_gene: TRBJ2-7
d_gene: TRBD1
v_gene: TRBV6-1
CDR3nt: TGTGCCAGCAGTGTACGACAGGGAACCTACGAGCAGTACTTC
CDR3aa: CASSVRQGTYEQYF

abundance: -
j_gene: TRBJ2-1
d_gene: TRBD1
v_gene: TRBV5-4
CDR3nt: TGTGCCAGCAGCCTTCAGGACAGGGGATACAATGAGCAGTTCTTC
CDR3aa: CASSLQDRGYNEQFF

abundance: few
j_gene: TRBJ1-5
d_gene: -
v_gene: TRBV28
CDR3nt: TGTGCCAGCAGAAAACCGGGTAGCAATCAGCCCCAGCATTTT
CDR3aa: CASRKPGSNQPQHF

abundance: few
j_gene: TRBJ1-1
d_gene: -
v_gene: TRBV7-3
CDR3nt: TGTGCCAGCAGCTTAACGGCGGGGGCGGGTAATACTGAAGCTTTCTTT
CDR3aa: CASSLTAGAGNTEAFF

abundance: few
j_gene: TRBJ2-5
d_gene: -
v_gene: TRBV30
CDR3nt: TGTGCCTGGACGGGGGCAAACCAAGAGACCCAGTACTTC
CDR3aa: CAWTGANQETQYF

abundance: few
j_gene: TRBJ2-1
d_gene: -
v_gene: TRBV25-1
CDR3nt: TGTGCCAGCACCAAAACGGTCGGCACACGCTCCTACAATGAGCAGTTCTTC
CDR3aa: CASTKTVGTRSYNEQFF

abundance: few
j_gene: TRBJ2-3
d_gene: TRBD1
v_gene: TRBV12-3/TRBV12-4
CDR3nt: TGTGCCAGTGCTTTCGGTGGTGGACAGGGGATGGATACGCAGTATTTT
CDR3aa: CASAFGGGQGMDTQYF

abundance: many
j_gene: TRBJ2-3
d_gene: TRBD2
v_gene: TRBV20-1
CDR3nt: TGCAGTGCTTCTGGAGCGGGAGTTTTATCGGGCACAGATACGCAGTATTTT
CDR3aa: CSASGAGVLSGTDTQYF

abundance: -
j_gene: TRBJ2-1
d_gene: -
v_gene: TRBV20-1
CDR3nt: TGCAGTGCTAGAAGGAGTACACATGAGCAGTTCTTC
CDR3aa: CSARRSTHEQFF

abundance: many
j_gene: TRBJ1-5
d_gene: -
v_gene: TRBV7-2
CDR3nt: TGTGCCAGCAGCTTAGATCTCTGGGAGCCCCAGCATTTT
CDR3aa: CASSLDLWEPQHF

abundance: many
j_gene: TRBJ1-2
d_gene: -
v_gene: TRBV5-1
CDR3nt: TGCGCCAGCAGCTTGACGGGCCCCGGCGGCTACACCTTC
CDR3aa: CASSLTGPGGYTF

abundance: -
j_gene: TRBJ2-1
d_gene: TRBD1
v_gene: TRBV5-1
CDR3nt: TGCGCCAGCAGCCGGGTAGGGGGCGGATTAAACAATGAGCAGTTCTTC
CDR3aa: CASSRVGGGLNNEQFF

abundance: many
j_gene: TRBJ1-1
d_gene: -
v_gene: TRBV20-1
CDR3nt: TGCAGTGCTAGAGAGGAGGACAACTGGGGCACTGAAGCTTTCTTT
CDR3aa: CSAREEDNWGTEAFF

abundance: few
j_gene: TRBJ2-3
d_gene: TRBD1
v_gene: TRBV10-3
CDR3nt: TGTGCCATCAGTGAAAGGACAGGGATGGGGGCAGATACGCAGTATTTT
CDR3aa: CAISERTGMGADTQYF

abundance: few
j_gene: TRBJ2-7
d_gene: TRBD2
v_gene: TRBV29-1
CDR3nt: TGCAGCGTTGTGGGAGATAGCGGGAGCTACGAGCAGTACTTC
CDR3aa: CSVVGDSGSYEQYF

abundance: many
j_gene: TRBJ2-1
d_gene: TRBD2
v_gene: TRBV10-3
CDR3nt: TGTGCCATCAGTGAGGCCCTAGCGGGAGGTGACGGTGAGCAGTTCTTC
CDR3aa: CAISEALAGGDGEQFF

abundance: few
j_gene: TRBJ2-2
d_gene: TRBD2
v_gene: TRBV30
CDR3nt: TGTGCCTGGAGCCCCGCGGGAGAAAGGACCGGGGAGCTGTTTTTT
CDR3aa: CAWSPAGERTGELFF

abundance: many
j_gene: TRBJ1-5
d_gene: -
v_gene: TRBV2
CDR3nt: TGTGCCAGCAGTGGTTTTGGGGAAACTCAGCCCCAGCATTTT
CDR3aa: CASSGFGETQPQHF

abundance: -
j_gene: TRBJ2-2
d_gene: -
v_gene: TRBV6-1
CDR3nt: TGTGCCAGCAGTAGGACTTTGGTCGGGGAGCTGTTTTTT
CDR3aa: CASSRTLVGELFF

abundance: -
j_gene: TRBJ2-1
d_gene: -
v_gene: TRBV27
CDR3nt: TGTGCCAGCAGTTTATCGATTGTCTACAATGAGCAGTTCTTC
CDR3aa: CASSLSIVYNEQFF

abundance: -
j_gene: TRBJ1-2
d_gene: -
v_gene: TRBV24-1
CDR3nt: TGTGCCACCAGTGACGGGGCCGTGACAGAGATTTACACCTTC
CDR3aa: CATSDGAVTEIYTF

abundance: few
j_gene: TRBJ2-1
d_gene: TRBD2
v_gene: TRBV20-1
CDR3nt: TGCAGTGCTAGGACAGAGCGGGGGAACAATGAGCAGTTCTTC
CDR3aa: CSARTERGNNEQFF

abundance: many
j_gene: TRBJ2-1
d_gene: TRBD1
v_gene: TRBV20-1
CDR3nt: TGCAGTGCTAGAGATCTCGTGACAGGGGAATTGGGTGAGCAGTTCTTC
CDR3aa: CSARDLVTGELGEQFF

abundance: few
j_gene: TRBJ1-2
d_gene: TRBD1
v_gene: TRBV20-1
CDR3nt: TGCAGTGCTAGAGCAGGGGGGGCGGGCTATGGCTACACCTTC
CDR3aa: CSARAGGAGYGYTF

abundance: many
j_gene: TRBJ1-1
d_gene: -
v_gene: TRBV29-1
CDR3nt: TGCAGCGGGGGCAGGGGGAACACTGAAGCTTTCTTT
CDR3aa: CSGGRGNTEAFF

abundance: many
j_gene: TRBJ2-5
d_gene: TRBD2
v_gene: TRBV20-1
CDR3nt: TGCAGTGCCACCATAGCGGGAGGGGCAGAGACCCAGTACTTC
CDR3aa: CSATIAGGAETQYF

abundance: few
j_gene: TRBJ2-3
d_gene: -
v_gene: TRBV9
CDR3nt: TGTGCCAGCAGCGACCCCCCCTCAGATACGCAGTATTTT
CDR3aa: CASSDPPSDTQYF

abundance: -
j_gene: TRBJ1-1
d_gene: -
v_gene: TRBV18
CDR3nt: TGTGCCAGCTCGACGCGTATGAGCACTGAAGCTTTCTTT
CDR3aa: CASSTRMSTEAFF

abundance: -
j_gene: TRBJ2-2
d_gene: -
v_gene: TRBV5-1
CDR3nt: TGCGCCAGCAGCGGTGCAGGGAGTGAGACCGGGGAGCTGTTTTTT
CDR3aa: CASSGAGSETGELFF

abundance: few
j_gene: TRBJ2-5
d_gene: -
v_gene: TRBV7-2
CDR3nt: TGTGCCAGCAGCTTAGCGAACTCCCGGGGGGAGACCCAGTACTTC
CDR3aa: CASSLANSRGETQYF

abundance: -
j_gene: TRBJ2-5
d_gene: -
v_gene: TRBV19
CDR3nt: TGTGCCAGTCCTTCCGTCTCGACGGTGCTAGCGATTACCCAGGAGACCCAGTACTTC
CDR3aa: CASPSVSTVLAITQETQYF

abundance: many
j_gene: TRBJ1-1
d_gene: -
v_gene: TRBV19
CDR3nt: TGTGCCAGTAGTAACAGGGAGATTACGACTGAAGCTTTCTTT
CDR3aa: CASSNREITTEAFF

abundance: many
j_gene: TRBJ2-3
d_gene: -
v_gene: TRBV2
CDR3nt: TGTGCCAGCACCAGACAGAGTAGCACAGATACGCAGTATTTT
CDR3aa: CASTRQSSTDTQYF

abundance: many
j_gene: TRBJ2-7
d_gene: -
v_gene: TRBV29-1
CDR3nt: TGCAGCGTTGGTTTTCCCCAGAGGGGCTACGAGCAGTACTTC
CDR3aa: CSVGFPQRGYEQYF

abundance: many
j_gene: TRBJ1-1
d_gene: -
v_gene: TRBV10-3
CDR3nt: TGTGCCATCAGTGTGGGAGGTGCCACTGAAGCTTTCTTT
CDR3aa: CAISVGGATEAFF

abundance: many
j_gene: TRBJ2-5
d_gene: TRBD1
v_gene: TRBV20-1
CDR3nt: TGCAGTGCGGATGGTCCGGGACAGGGAAAAGAGACCCAGTACTTC
CDR3aa: CSADGPGQGKETQYF

abundance: -
j_gene: TRBJ1-5
d_gene: -
v_gene: TRBV28
CDR3nt: TGTGCCAGCCAATATAGCAATCAGCCCCAGCATTTT
CDR3aa: CASQYSNQPQHF

abundance: many
j_gene: TRBJ1-2
d_gene: TRBD1
v_gene: TRBV29-1
CDR3nt: TGCAGCGTTGGGGACAGAATGGATGGCTACACCTTC
CDR3aa: CSVGDRMDGYTF

abundance: -
j_gene: TRBJ2-1
d_gene: TRBD1
v_gene: TRBV11-2
CDR3nt: TGTGCCAGCAGCGCCCGGACAGGGTCCGGTGAGCAGTTCTTC
CDR3aa: CASSARTGSGEQFF

abundance: few
j_gene: TRBJ1-4
d_gene: -
v_gene: TRBV7-9
CDR3nt: TGTGCCAGCAGTCCCCGTGGGGGGACAAAACTGTTTTTT
CDR3aa: CASSPRGGTKLFF

abundance: -
j_gene: TRBJ1-5
d_gene: TRBD1
v_gene: TRBV9
CDR3nt: TGTGCCAGCAGCGCGACAGGGGGCGCAGGTCAGCCCCAGCATTTT
CDR3aa: CASSATGGAGQPQHF

abundance: -
j_gene: TRBJ1-2
d_gene: -
v_gene: TRBV6-2/TRBV6-3
CDR3nt: TGTGCCAGCAGCCCTGGGGTCACCTACTATGGCTACACCTTC
CDR3aa: CASSPGVTYYGYTF

abundance: few
j_gene: TRBJ2-4
d_gene: TRBD1
v_gene: TRBV14
CDR3nt: TGTGCCAGCAGCCAGGTCGGACAGGGCTCAAAAAAGCGGCTTCAGTACTTC
CDR3aa: CASSQVGQGSKKRLQYF

abundance: many
j_gene: TRBJ2-7
d_gene: -
v_gene: TRBV7-9
CDR3nt: TGTGCCAGCAGCCCTCCCTCGGGGTTAGTTAACGAGCAGTACTTC
CDR3aa: CASSPPSGLVNEQYF

abundance: many
j_gene: TRBJ2-2
d_gene: -
v_gene: TRBV2
CDR3nt: TGTGCCAGCAGTGAATACGGGTCCGGGGAGCTGTTTTTT
CDR3aa: CASSEYGSGELFF